Below, 26 T cell receptor beta chains from the same sample are listed, as sequenced in a study of blood T cell repertoires in COVID-19. Data came from immunoSEQ multiplex PCR; TCRdb stores just in-frame clones and leaves some out. The table lists about 110,000 clones, 70% to 90% of them singletons, with approximately 5% in the top ten. The sequenced sample was peripheral blood. The receptors were gathered from a human donor in a cohort sampled during active COVID-19.

The chain is built from TRBV6-2 or TRBV6-3 and TRBJ2-2, with 7 bases fitting TRBD2. Per germline, CDR1 MNHEY and CDR2 SVGEGT. J was trimmed by 14 bases and V by 5 bases; bases with no gene match: 11. CDR3 size: 13 residues. The CDR3 nucleotides read TGTGCCAGCAGTGTCTCCGGGACTATGGGACTGTTTTTT. Encoded protein: CASSVSGTMGLFF.

This chain joins TRBV5-1 and TRBJ1-1; D gene uncertain. The CDR3 totals 13 residues. CDR1 and CDR2 from the germline V gene are SGHRS and YFSETQ. Between the trimmed V and J ends, which lost 2 bases and 1 base, there was a span of 6 bases. CDR3 sequence: CASSFAGNTEAFF. In DNA form, the CDR3 reads TGCGCCAGCAGCTTCGCGGGGAACACTGAAGCTTTCTTT.

This chain connects TRBV5-1 to TRBJ1-4, with D uncertain. The length of the CDR3 is 16 residues. Looked up from germline, CDR1 is SGHRS and CDR2 is YFSETQ. The germline V and J ends were trimmed by 1 base and 0 bases, with 10 bases remaining between them. In DNA form, the CDR3 reads TGCGCCAGCAGCTTGACCACAGCCGCAACTAATGAAAAACTGTTTTTT. Protein: CASSLTTAATNEKLFF.

The rearrangement uses TRBV24-1 and TRBJ2-1, with 11 bases identical to TRBD2. The CDR3 extends over 17 amino acids. V lost 4 bases, J lost 0 bases, and 4 bases stayed unmatched. The germline V gene has CDR1 KGHDR and CDR2 SFDVKD. DNA of the CDR3: TGTGCCACCAGTGACCCGGGACTAGCGGACTCCTACAATGAGCAGTTCTTC. This codes for CATSDPGLADSYNEQFF.

V usage is TRBV15 and J usage is TRBJ2-1, with D perhaps matching TRBD2 (5 bases). The CDR3 contains 19 residues. Germline V lookup: CDR1 LNHNV, CDR2 YYDKDF (reference sequence). With 1 base removed from V and 5 bases from J, the gap between germline ends came to 24 bases. In DNA, the CDR3 is TGTGCCACCAGCAGAGCCCCCAGGAAACCAAAAAAGGAGGACAATGAGCAGTTCTTC. Translated: CATSRAPRKPKKEDNEQFF.

This sequence joins TRBV28 and TRBJ2-3; 7 bases align to TRBD2. Trimming took 4 bases from V and 4 from J; bases not matched to a gene: 5. The CDR3 runs 14 residues. The V gene's germline CDR1 is MDHEN and CDR2 SYDVKM. CDR3: CASSSSLAADTQYF. CDR3 nucleotides: TGTGCCAGCAGTTCCTCCCTAGCGGCAGATACGCAGTATTTT.

The chain uses TRBV5-1 and TRBJ1-4, with 7 bases that match TRBD1. The CDR3 spans 15 residues. CDR1 and CDR2 from the germline V gene are SGHRS and YFSETQ. J lost 4 bases, V lost 5 bases, and 8 bases had no gene match. The CDR3 region has the DNA TGCGCCAGCAGAAAAACCGGGACAGTTAATGAAAAACTGTTTTTT. Translated, it gives CASRKTGTVNEKLFF.

The chain carries TRBV15 and TRBJ2-7, with D perhaps TRBD2 (5 bases). Germline V gene sequence: CDR1 LNHNV, CDR2 YYDKDF (reference sequence). The CDR3 contains 14 residues. Trimming cost V 8 bases and J 0 bases, with 14 bases left between them. The CDR3 bases are TGTGCCACCGCTGACTACCCCAGCTCCTACGAGCAGTACTTC. Residues: CATADYPSSYEQYF.

The V gene is TRBV10-3, the J gene TRBJ1-1; D may be TRBD1 (5 bases). The V gene lost 0 bases and the J gene lost 5 bases, with 13 bases spanning the gap. Germline V gene data show CDR1 as ENHRY and CDR2 as SYGVKD. The CDR3 contains 15 residues. The CDR3 spells CAISESAGVRTEAFF. The CDR3, as DNA: TGTGCCATCAGTGAGTCGGCGGGGGTCAGGACTGAAGCTTTCTTT.

The rearrangement joins TRBV5-6 to TRBJ1-4, with TRBD1 identical over 7 bases. This CDR3 is 15 amino acids long. V shed 5 bases and J 2 bases; nucleotides not matched to a gene: 6. Germline V gives CDR1 SGHDT, CDR2 YYEEEE. In DNA form, the CDR3 reads TGTGCCAGCAGGAAAACAGGGGCGACTAATGAAAAACTGTTTTTT. Protein: CASRKTGATNEKLFF.

The chain recombines TRBV3-1 (or the pseudogene TRBV3-2) with TRBJ2-5, with 10 bases identical to TRBD2. CDR3 length: 17 amino acids. V shed 4 bases, J shed 5 bases, and the junction held 13 bases outside the gene matches. CDR1 is LGHDT and CDR2 is YNNKEL in the germline V gene (reference sequence). This chain's CDR3 is CASSPYRTSGRGETQYF. The CDR3 coding sequence is TGTGCCAGCAGCCCATACCGGACTAGCGGCCGGGGTGAGACCCAGTACTTC.

This clone was observed at least ten times. The chain carries TRBV6-5 and TRBJ1-1; TRBD1 is a possible D gene (5 bases). This CDR3 spans 15 amino acids. The V end was cut by 6 bases, the J end by 3 bases, with 17 bases between. Germline V CDR1 and CDR2: MNHEY, SVGAGI. In nucleotides, the CDR3 is TGTGCCAGCAGGCCCCTTGGGGGGGTTTACACTGAAGCTTTCTTT. This codes for CASRPLGGVYTEAFF.

V gene TRBV24-1 combines with J gene TRBJ2-1, with D perhaps matching TRBD2 (6 bases). The ends were cut back, 8 bases at V and 0 bases at J, with 10 bases in the middle. The CDR3 is made up of 14 amino acids. Germline V CDR1 and CDR2: KGHDR, SFDVKD. DNA of the CDR3: TGTGCCACCACAGAGCGGGTCTCCTACAATGAGCAGTTCTTC. This sequence encodes CATTERVSYNEQFF.

This clone was seen more than once but under ten times. The V call is TRBV30, the J call TRBJ2-1; maybe TRBD1 (6 bases). Trimming removed 4 bases at V and 12 bases at J, with 16 bases between. The CDR3 extends over 12 amino acids. Germline lookup yields CDR1 GTSNPN and CDR2 SVGIG (reference sequence). CDR3 bases: TGTGCCTGGAAACGTGATGAGACAGGGCAGTTCTTC. This gives the protein CAWKRDETGQFF.

The chain combines TRBV5-4 with TRBJ2-3; the match to TRBD2 covers 10 bases. Looked up from germline, CDR1 is SGHNT and CDR2 is YYREEE (reference sequence). This CDR3 region has 16 residues. The junction had 10 bases not matched to a gene; V was cut back by 4 bases and J by 5 bases. In nucleotides, the CDR3 is TGTGCCAGCAGCGGTAGCGGGGGGAACTTCGGAGATACGCAGTATTTT. Translated: CASSGSGGNFGDTQYF.

This clone came up a few times. V usage is TRBV30 and J usage is TRBJ1-6, with D possibly matching TRBD1 (5 bases). Germline V gene data show CDR1 as GTSNPN and CDR2 as SVGIG (reference sequence). The V end lost 6 bases, the J end lost 4 bases, and 19 bases lay between the germline ends. The length of the CDR3 is 16 residues. CDR3 in amino acids: CACPRLSQGYNSPLHF. As DNA, the CDR3 is TGTGCCTGTCCTCGCCTCTCCCAGGGTTATAATTCACCCCTCCACTTT.

The chain recombines TRBV4-3 with TRBJ1-1, with D perhaps matching TRBD1 (5 bases). The CDR3 is 15 residues long. Per germline, CDR1 LGHNA and CDR2 YSLEER. Between the trimmed V and J ends, which lost 3 bases and 0 bases, there was a span of 11 bases. The CDR3 protein is CASSQRTQMNTEAFF. The CDR3 bases are TGCGCCAGCAGCCAGCGGACACAAATGAACACTGAAGCTTTCTTT.

V is TRBV5-4 and J is TRBJ2-7; weak D call: TRBD2 (6 bases). CDR3 length: 14 amino acids. Per the germline V gene, CDR1 is SGHNT and CDR2 is YYREEE (reference sequence). V was pared by 4 bases and J by 3 bases, with 14 bases between. The CDR3 sequence is CASSTRDLNYEQYF. As DNA, the CDR3 is TGTGCCAGCAGCACCCGGGACTTAAACTACGAGCAGTACTTC.

The chain links TRBV29-1 to TRBJ2-3; 9 nucleotides agree with TRBD1. CDR3 length equals 13 residues. J was trimmed by 7 bases and V by 6 bases; bases with no gene match: 8. The germline V gene encodes CDR1 SQVTM and CDR2 ANQGSEA. CDR3 in amino acids: CSVSGTGMYTQYF. The CDR3 coding sequence is TGCAGCGTATCCGGGACAGGGATGTATACGCAGTATTTT.

V is TRBV10-1 and J is TRBJ2-5, with 14 bases aligning to TRBD2. The CDR3 loop spans 17 amino acids. Trimming removed 5 bases from V and 4 bases from J; junction bases left unmatched: 9. Germline lookup yields CDR1 WNHNN and CDR2 SYGVQD (reference sequence). CDR3 sequence: CASSPKAGTSGGETQYF. CDR3 DNA sequence: TGCGCCAGCAGTCCTAAGGCTGGGACTAGCGGGGGAGAGACCCAGTACTTC.

The chain uses TRBV5-6 and TRBJ1-2, with D uncertain. V lost 0 bases and J 7 bases, leaving 7 bases between the germline ends. This CDR3 has 12 amino acids. CDR1 and CDR2 (germline): SGHDT, YYEEEE. Written as DNA, the CDR3 is TGTGCCAGCAGCTTGGACCGAGGTGGCTACACCTTC. Its protein is CASSLDRGGYTF.

The chain uses TRBV19 and TRBJ1-1, with 9 bases that match TRBD1. With 6 bases clipped from V and 4 bases from J, the junction kept 3 bases outside the gene matches. Germline V gene data show CDR1 as LNHDA and CDR2 as SQIVND (reference sequence). This CDR3 contains 13 residues. In nucleotides, the CDR3 is TGTGCCAGTAGGACGGGACAGGGCACTGAAGCTTTCTTT. It encodes CASRTGQGTEAFF.

This clone was detected once. The chain joins TRBV7-3 to TRBJ2-3; 8 nucleotides align to TRBD1. The CDR3 length is 14 residues. Germline V gives CDR1 SGHTA, CDR2 FQGTGA. J gave up 1 base and V 5 bases, and 2 bases lay outside the gene matches. CDR3 sequence: CASSPGGRTDTQYF. The CDR3 DNA reads as TGTGCCAGCAGCCCAGGGGGCCGCACAGATACGCAGTATTTT.

The chain uses TRBV2 and TRBJ1-1; D is uncertain. This CDR3 is built from 13 residues. V lost 7 bases to trimming and J lost 1 base, with 10 bases between them. Germline values: CDR1 SNHLY, CDR2 FYNNEI. CDR3 sequence (DNA): TGTGCCAGCAATGGTCAGTCGAACACTGAAGCTTTCTTT. This translates into CASNGQSNTEAFF.

This sequence joins TRBV28 and TRBJ1-4; maybe TRBD1 (5 bases). Germline CDR1 is MDHEN and CDR2 is SYDVKM. The V end was cut by 6 bases, the J end by 6 bases, with 14 bases between. The CDR3 runs to 14 residues. The CDR3, as DNA: TGTGCCAGCAGCTGGAGGGGTGGGGATGAAAAACTGTTTTTT. Protein product: CASSWRGGDEKLFF.

The V call is TRBV19, the J call TRBJ2-1; tentatively, D is TRBD2 (5 bases). The CDR3 sequence is 13 residues long. Trimming pared 5 bases from V and 8 bases from J, leaving 13 bases between. In germline, CDR1 is LNHDA, CDR2 SQIVND (reference sequence). The CDR3 spells CASSRVARDEQFF. The CDR3, as DNA: TGTGCCAGTAGTCGAGTAGCGAGGGATGAGCAGTTCTTC. Full variable domain (rest looked up from reference TRBV19 and TRBJ2-1): DGGITQSPKYLFRKEGQNVTLSCEQNLNHDAMYWYRQDPGQGLRLIYYSQIVNDFQKGDIAEGYSVSREKKESFPLTVTSAQKNPTAFYLCASSRVARDEQFFGPGTRLTVL.